This entry describes one TCR beta chain. Its antigen is unknown. It has no much larger one-base neighbor in the sample; base qualities were not kept. To be included, a participant needed at least one PBMC sample from before ART initiation plus at least two post-ART samples. All participants with HIV were treated in the United States of America. Cryopreserved samples of about 0.95-10 million PBMC were thawed and washed before DNA extraction. At the time of the earliest PBMC sample for each participant with HIV, ages ranged from about 20 to 54 years. PBMC samples from each participant spanned 1-4 timepoints before ART initiation and 2-8 timepoints after ART initiation, with a median of 7 samples. Serial HIV viral load, CD4+ T-cell count, ART history and demographic data were obtained for every participant. A Qiagen kit on a QIAcube was used to extract genomic DNA from unsorted PBMC, with samples processed in batches of 12.

The immunoSEQ hsTCRB v3.0 assay was used at survey level resolution to sequence the TRB variable region. The targeted TRB sequencing depth was roughly 40,000-55,000 T-cell genomes per sample. Pooled TRB libraries were sequenced on an Illumina MiSeq with a v3 150-cycle kit. On the authors' methods: Repertoire analysis ran in R within a reproducible Nextflow workflow covering QC, data transformation and analysis. Custom analyses were implemented in LymphoSeq2, an R package for AIRR-Seq data exploration. After excluding a handful of samples that yielded fewer than 5000 total TRB sequences, 150 to 200 HIV repertoires remained for analysis. Of the 188 retained HIV repertoires, approximately 57 were collected before and about 130 after ART initiation. Repertoires were downsampled to 5000 TRB nucleotide sequences, and summary statistics were averaged over 100 downsampling iterations. TRB sequences were retained for analysis only if CDR3 regions of at least seven amino acids were present. Two measures captured diversity: a Shannon entropy-derived clonality score and the Gini coefficient. In repertoire networks, the top 5000 CDR3 amino acid sequences were linked whenever an edit distance of one separated two sequences. Antigen specificity groups and MHC restriction were predicted for TRB CDR3 amino acid sequences with GLIPH2. To flag known CMV, EBV, HIV or tissue antigen associations, CDR3 amino acid sequences were matched against VDJdb and McPAS-TCR. Pre-ART, post-ART and control groups were compared with Wilcoxon signed-rank tests and Holm-Bonferroni correction. Drawn from immuneACCESS, this table holds only the in-frame rearrangements with V and J called that TCRdb kept. Clones are partly lost; checked studies trace under half to an unresolved V gene and leave the rest unexplained. That table is the source of V, J and clone size, and D and trimming were worked out from the DNA. In this sample the table shows 20,000 to 25,000 clones, approximately 80% of which occur a single time. 5.6% of the sample comes from the top ten.

This sample stems from a study of long-term antiretroviral therapy in people with HIV (dated by TCRdb to between 2020 and 2023). Concerning the study at large: The earliest samples were collected roughly a decade before the 2015 WHO recommendation for immediate ART, at a time when ART was usually postponed until CD4 counts fell. Eleven of the 30 participants with HIV were female. Test extractions of a monoclonal T-cell line alongside approximately 34 polyclonal samples showed no cross-contamination during QIAcube processing. A total of 192 cryopreserved PBMC samples came from 25 to 35 adults with confirmed HIV infection and were collected serially over a mean of roughly 6 years (range 1-12). This retrospective serial study examined whether starting ART and sustained HIV suppression were associated with changes in the composition and diversity of the TRB repertoire in peripheral blood.

Points the paper makes about the study in general: Because PBMC availability was limited, only the TCR beta chain was sequenced, with no alpha chain pairing. HIV repertoires had narrower CDR3 length ranges than controls, and the network structure suggested an antigen-experienced repertoire that shifted only slightly toward naive after ART. Starting ART was linked to a significant rise in TRB diversity, yet even after long-term ART the diversity remained significantly lower than in transplant donor controls. Samples dated from the mid-2000s to the late 2010s, and the ART regimens used may be less effective than current ones. Expanded TRB clones identified before ART initiation dominated the repertoire across all time points, though the dominance fluctuated and decreased in many PLHIV after ART. Inferences about post-ART repertoire changes are limited because no data were available on ART adherence, viral resistance or therapy changes. Because pre-ART samples had limited cell numbers, profiling was done on unsorted PBMC rather than on sorted CD4+ and CD8+ T cells.

The clonotype originates from a woman in her twenties or thirties with HIV. The input for sequencing was unsorted PBMCs, taken 0.2 years after starting antiretroviral therapy.

The CDR3 protein is CASIGDREGYTF. The DNA sequence is given as TGTGCCAGCATAGGGGACAGAGAAGGCTACACCTTC. This chain is built from TRBV6-1 and TRBJ1-2; 7 central bases correspond to TRBD1. Germline trimming amounts to 7 bases on V and 8 bases on J, with 7 as the count of junction bases outside the gene matches. The CDR1 and CDR2 encoded by the germline V gene are MNHNS and SASEGT. The cysteine opens and the phenylalanine closes a CDR3 of 12 amino acids. Only the CDR3 DNA stays, 36 bases, in frame from base 1.